Presented here are 21 T cell receptor beta chains from one specimen sequenced in a study of identifying expanded T cells in peripheral blood (dated by TCRdb to 2018 to 2020). The library was made by the immunoSEQ multiplex PCR assay. Imported from immuneACCESS, the table was reduced by TCRdb to in-frame sequences with V and J called. These copies leave out some clones; in studies compared against another copy, an unresolved V gene accounts for under half, and the cause of the remainder is not known. The sample contains around 85,000 clones, around 89% of them found a single time. Of the sample, around 2.8% falls within the top ten clones. Material: blood. Receptor source: a person aged 18-69 years in good health.

The chain joins TRBV9 to TRBJ1-1; D call uncertain. The V end lost 3 bases, the J end lost 5 bases, and 11 bases lay between the germline ends. The CDR3 contains 13 residues. CDR1 is SGDLS, CDR2 YYNGEE, per germline. This CDR3 reads CASSARLGTEAFF. CDR3 nucleotides: TGTGCCAGCAGCGCAAGATTGGGGACTGAAGCTTTCTTT.

This clone occurred once. The chain uses TRBV12-5 and TRBJ2-1; TRBD2 is a possible D gene (7 bases). The CDR3 is made up of 21 amino acids. Trimming removed 2 bases from V and 0 bases from J, with 26 bases in between. Germline lookup yields CDR1 LGHNT and CDR2 FRNRAP. CDR3 sequence reads: CASGLKGEGPTGTNSYNEQFF. The CDR3 DNA is TGTGCTAGTGGTTTGAAGGGGGAGGGCCCCACGGGGACAAACTCCTACAATGAGCAGTTCTTC.

As DNA, the CDR3 is TGTGCCAGTCTAGCGCCGGCTGATACGCAGTATTTT. Protein: CASLAPADTQYF. J is TRBJ2-3 and V is TRBV7-9; D is possibly TRBD2 (6 bases). The CDR3 is 12 amino acids. From germline, CDR1 is SEHNR and CDR2 FQNEAQ (reference sequence). V was clipped by 9 bases and J by 6 bases, with 13 bases between them.

J is TRBJ1-1 and V is TRBV6-5, with TRBD1 matching over 11 bases. The junction had 0 bases not matched to a gene; V was cut back by 2 bases and J by 1 base. The CDR3 extends over 15 amino acids. The germline V gene has CDR1 MNHEY and CDR2 SVGAGI. Here the CDR3 reads CASSYGQGANTEAFF. In DNA form, the CDR3 reads TGTGCCAGCAGTTACGGACAGGGGGCGAACACTGAAGCTTTCTTT.

The genes are TRBV7-2 and TRBJ2-5; TRBD2 might be the D (6 bases). Per germline, CDR1 SGHTA and CDR2 FQGNSA. The ends were cut back, 2 bases at V and 2 bases at J, with 12 bases in the middle. There are 15 residues in the CDR3. The CDR3 bases are TGTGCCAGCAGCTTATTCGGGAGTAGTCAAGAGACCCAGTACTTC. Residues: CASSLFGSSQETQYF.

This clone was counted once. The chain combines TRBV5-4 with TRBJ2-7; D possibly corresponds to TRBD1 (6 bases). Looked up from germline, CDR1 is SGHNT and CDR2 is YYREEE (reference sequence). V was pared by 4 bases and J by 1 base, with 9 bases between. CDR3 length: 13 amino acids. The CDR3 loop reads CASSIRGSYEQYF. The CDR3 DNA is TGTGCCAGCAGCATCAGGGGATCCTACGAGCAGTACTTC.

The chain employs TRBV2 and TRBJ2-3; 9 bases align to TRBD1. CDR1 is SNHLY and CDR2 is FYNNEI in the germline V gene. The CDR3 consists of 15 residues. The trim removed 3 bases at V and 5 bases at J, leaving 6 bases unmatched. The CDR3 coding sequence is TGTGCCAGCAGTGATACGACAGGGGGGAGAGATACGCAGTATTTT. Its translation: CASSDTTGGRDTQYF. Using reference TRBV2 and TRBJ2-3 for the parts outside the CDR3, the full variable domain is EPEVTQTPSHQVTQMGQEVILRCVPISNHLYFYWYRQILGQKVEFLVSFYNNEISEKSEIFDDQFSVERPDGSNFTLKIRSTKLEDSAMYFCASSDTTGGRDTQYFGPGTRLTVL.

The chain carries TRBV5-5 and TRBJ1-1, with D possibly being TRBD1 (5 bases). The CDR3 is 13 residues long. Looked up from germline, CDR1 is SGHKS and CDR2 is YYEKEE (reference sequence). V lost 0 bases and J lost 11, with 14 bases in between. CDR3: CASSLGAGTPAFF. CDR3 DNA: TGTGCCAGCAGCTTGGGGGCCGGGACTCCCGCTTTCTTT.

The chain combines TRBV11-2 with TRBJ1-2; possible D gene TRBD1, 6 bases. The V and J ends lost 5 bases and 1 base respectively, with 11 bases between them. CDR1 SGHAT and CDR2 FQNNGV come from the germline V gene. The CDR3 extends over 14 amino acids. The CDR3 DNA reads TGTGCCAGCAGCCCAGGGGTTCTTAACTATGGCTACACCTTC. Protein: CASSPGVLNYGYTF.

The chain uses TRBV6-1 and TRBJ2-7; 8 positions match TRBD2. The CDR3 totals 15 residues. The germline V gene encodes CDR1 MNHNS and CDR2 SASEGT. V lost 0 bases, J lost 6 bases, and 7 bases stayed unmatched. The CDR3 is CASSEAEAGEREQYF. The CDR3 DNA reads TGTGCCAGCAGTGAAGCTGAAGCGGGAGAGCGCGAGCAGTACTTC.

The V call is TRBV7-8, the J call TRBJ2-7; 8 bases line up with TRBD1. The CDR3 contains 16 residues. V was clipped by 1 base and J by 3 bases; unmatched bases: 8. Per germline, CDR1 SGHVS and CDR2 FQNEAQ. The DNA for the CDR3 is TGTGCCAGCAGCTTAGGTACAGGGGGGATACTCTACGAGCAGTACTTC. It codes for CASSLGTGGILYEQYF.

The chain links TRBV7-8 to TRBJ2-1, with TRBD1 matching over 9 bases. The J segment lost 7 bases and the V segment lost 5 bases, leaving 9 bases of the junction unmatched. CDR3 length: 15 amino acids. Germline V CDR1 and CDR2: SGHVS, FQNEAQ. CDR3: CASSTPGQGSNEQFF. The CDR3 nucleotides are TGTGCCAGCAGCACTCCGGGACAGGGCTCAAATGAGCAGTTCTTC.

The chain joins TRBV4-3 to TRBJ1-1; no definite D call. This CDR3 has 13 residues. Germline-derived CDR1 and CDR2 are LGHNA and YSLEER. V was shortened by 2 bases and J by 1 base, with 5 bases between the two germline ends. The CDR3 bases are TGCGCCAGCAGCCAAAAAAGGAACACTGAAGCTTTCTTT. It encodes CASSQKRNTEAFF.

J is TRBJ2-2 and V is TRBV7-3; TRBD1 might be the D (5 bases). The germline V gene encodes CDR1 SGHTA and CDR2 FQGTGA. Trimming cost V 9 bases and J 0 bases, with 11 bases left between them. This CDR3 spans 14 amino acids. This CDR3 is CASRQFSNTGELFF. Written as DNA, the CDR3 is TGTGCCAGTAGACAGTTCTCGAACACCGGGGAGCTGTTTTTT.

This clone came up a few times. V usage is TRBV7-8 and J usage is TRBJ2-7; possibly TRBD2 for D (7 bases). Trimming cost V 6 bases and J 2 bases, with 14 bases left between them. Germline lookup yields CDR1 SGHVS and CDR2 FQNEAQ. The CDR3 sequence is 14 residues long. The CDR3 loop is CASSEAGAAYEQYF. The DNA of the CDR3 is TGTGCCAGCAGTGAGGCGGGGGCCGCCTACGAGCAGTACTTC.

This clone has a handful of counts. The chain links TRBV10-1 to TRBJ1-6; maybe TRBD1 (6 bases). V shed 3 bases and J shed 9 bases, with 9 bases lying between them. The CDR3 loop spans 13 amino acids. Germline V gene lookup returns CDR1 WNHNN and CDR2 SYGVQD (reference sequence). In nucleotides, the CDR3 is TGCGCCAGCAGTGACGGGGGCGGTTCACCCCTCCACTTT. It encodes CASSDGGGSPLHF.

J is TRBJ2-1 and V is TRBV10-3; D might be TRBD1 or TRBD2, each matching 5 bases. The CDR3 has 15 amino acids. Trimming left V 10 bases short and J 8 bases short, with 24 bases between. CDR1 ENHRY and CDR2 SYGVKD come from the germline V gene. This chain's CDR3 is CATLLARGREYEQFF. Here the CDR3 DNA reads TGTGCCACGCTCCTAGCTAGGGGTCGGGAATATGAGCAGTTCTTC.

This clone came up a few times. The CDR3 spells CASSLNSGSFETQYF. CDR3 bases: TGTGCCAGCTCACTTAATAGCGGGAGTTTCGAGACCCAGTACTTC. The V gene is TRBV18, the J gene TRBJ2-5; 9 bases line up with TRBD2. The CDR3 extends over 15 amino acids. Germline CDR1 KGHSH, CDR2 LQKENI. Losses at the gene ends were 4 bases for V and 5 bases for J; bases not matched to a gene: 8.

In nucleotides, the CDR3 is TGTGCCAGCAGCATACTGACAGATCAGCCCCAGCATTTT. Its translation: CASSILTDQPQHF. The chain employs TRBV7-2 and TRBJ1-5; D possibly corresponds to TRBD1 (5 bases). There are 13 residues in the CDR3. The V gene lost 5 bases and the J gene lost 5 bases, with 10 bases spanning the gap. Germline V gives CDR1 SGHTA, CDR2 FQGNSA.

The J gene is TRBJ2-3, the V gene TRBV1. TRBV1 constitutes a pseudogene. There are 16 residues in the CDR3. The CDR3 here is CTSSRGRGRSTDTQYF. The DNA of the CDR3 is TGCACCAGCAGCCGGGGACGGGGGCGAAGCACAGATACGCAGTATTTT.

V usage is TRBV25-1 and J usage is TRBJ2-7; D perhaps matches TRBD2 (5 bases). The CDR3 has 12 amino acids. The V gene's germline CDR1 is MGHDK and CDR2 SYGVNS. CDR3 protein: CGTAGGTYEQYF. The CDR3 nucleotides read TGTGGTACGGCGGGTGGGACCTACGAGCAGTACTTC.